Listed below are T cell receptor beta chains from one sample, sequenced in a study of post-analysis software for immune sequencing data. Each CDR3 protein gets one entry after TCRdb re-called the PCR reads with MiXCR. The data contain about 820,000 distinct CDR3 sequences, roughly half of them singletons. Input material: blood. The origin of the receptors is a girl aged 5-17 years with multiple sclerosis. Each CDR3 is given with its conserved first and last residue. Each record gives: CDR3 length, D gene, clone size, J gene, V gene, CDR3 protein, CDR3 DNA. A D gene is named only where the DNA matches it firmly. For some rows the clone size is stated as once, few or many, or as a class when expanded; others skip it.

cdr3_length: 11
d_call: NA
clone_size: few
j_call: TRBJ2-7
v_call: TRBV6-4
cdr3_aa: CASTPDFEQYF
cdr3_nt: TGTGCCAGCACCCCTGACTTCGAGCAGTACTTC

cdr3_length: 14
d_call: TRBD2
clone_size: NA
j_call: TRBJ2-1
v_call: TRBV20-1
cdr3_aa: CSARTSSPPSEQFF
cdr3_nt: TGCAGTGCCCGGACTAGCTCCCCACCCAGTGAGCAGTTCTTC

cdr3_length: 15
d_call: NA
clone_size: NA
j_call: TRBJ2-2
v_call: TRBV15
cdr3_aa: CATSPRTMNTGELFF
cdr3_nt: TGTGCCACCAGCCCACGGACTATGAACACCGGGGAGCTGTTTTTT

cdr3_length: 15
d_call: TRBD2
clone_size: NA
j_call: TRBJ2-3
v_call: TRBV20-1
cdr3_aa: CSASKLAGGPDTQYF
cdr3_nt: TGCAGTGCTAGCAAACTAGCGGGAGGCCCAGATACGCAGTATTTT

cdr3_length: 17
d_call: TRBD2
clone_size: NA
j_call: TRBJ2-3
v_call: TRBV12-5
cdr3_aa: CASGVGTSGGGTDTQYF
cdr3_nt: TGTGCTAGTGGTGTCGGGACTAGCGGAGGGGGGACAGATACGCAGTATTTT

cdr3_length: 13
d_call: NA
clone_size: few
j_call: TRBJ2-1
v_call: TRBV27
cdr3_aa: CASRSPPNNEQFF
cdr3_nt: TGTGCCAGCAGATCCCCGCCCAACAATGAGCAGTTCTTC

cdr3_length: 14
d_call: NA
clone_size: NA
j_call: TRBJ1-5
v_call: TRBV7-3
cdr3_aa: CASSRGLPHQPQHF
cdr3_nt: TGTGCCAGCAGCCGGGGCCTTCCCCATCAGCCCCAGCATTTT

cdr3_length: 16
d_call: TRBD1
clone_size: NA
j_call: TRBJ1-1
v_call: TRBV28
cdr3_aa: CASPPPNRGLNTEAFF
cdr3_nt: TGTGCCAGCCCACCCCCAAACAGGGGATTGAACACTGAAGCTTTCTTT

cdr3_length: 13
d_call: NA
clone_size: NA
j_call: TRBJ2-5
v_call: TRBV20-1
cdr3_aa: CSAPTAGTETQYF
cdr3_nt: TGCAGTGCCCCCACCGCGGGGACGGAGACCCAGTACTTC

cdr3_length: 15
d_call: TRBD1
clone_size: NA
j_call: TRBJ2-1
v_call: TRBV29-1
cdr3_aa: CSVSPGDRGRAEQFF
cdr3_nt: TGCAGCGTCAGTCCCGGGGACAGGGGCCGAGCTGAGCAGTTCTTC

cdr3_length: 19
d_call: TRBD2
clone_size: NA
j_call: TRBJ2-5
v_call: TRBV15
cdr3_aa: CATSRDGSGTSVSIETQYF
cdr3_nt: TGTGCCACCAGCAGAGATGGATCCGGGACTAGCGTATCCATAGAGACCCAGTACTTC